One and the same sample provided the 6 T cell receptor beta chains below, sequenced in a study of CD8 T cells in ankylosing spondylitis. MiXCR, applied by TCRdb to the 5' RACE reads, yields one record per CDR3 protein. Of 150,000 or so distinct CDR3 sequences listed, 11% are singletons. The sequenced material came from blood, either unsorted or a sorted T cell fraction (not recorded which). All receptors derive from a male donor with ankylosing spondylitis or in good health (not recorded which).

The gene calls are TRBV5-4 and TRBJ2-2; D is unresolved. This CDR3 is 12 amino acids long. V was cut by 6 bases and J by 6 bases, with 9 bases left in between. Germline CDR1 reads SGHNT; CDR2 reads YYREEE (reference sequence). The chain's CDR3 is CASKLVAGELFF. The CDR3 DNA reads as TGTGCCAGCAAATTGGTGGCCGGGGAGCTGTTTTTT.

This clonotype was detected ten times or more. The CDR3 reads CASSYDRGYEQYF. CDR3 in DNA: TGTGCCAGCAGTTACGACCGGGGCTACGAGCAGTACTTC. V is TRBV6-2 or TRBV6-3 and J is TRBJ2-7; weak D call: TRBD2 (5 bases). This CDR3 has 13 residues. CDR1 MNHEY and CDR2 SVGEGT come from the germline V gene. Between the trimmed V and J ends, which lost 2 bases and 3 bases, there was a span of 8 bases.

The CDR3 protein is CASTQTGATKNIQYF. The CDR3 bases are TGTGCCAGCACTCAGACAGGGGCGACCAAAAACATTCAGTACTTC. The chain couples TRBV7-9 to TRBJ2-4; 8 bases are a match to TRBD1. Germline-derived CDR1 and CDR2 are SEHNR and FQNEAQ (reference sequence). Trimming at V came to 7 bases and at J to 2 bases, leaving 7 bases not matched to a gene. The CDR3 consists of 15 residues.

This clonotype was counted many times. The chain is built from TRBV20-1 and TRBJ1-5; tentative D call: TRBD1 (5 bases). This CDR3 contains 12 residues. V lost 6 bases and J lost 4, with 10 bases in between. CDR1 is DFQATT and CDR2 is SNEGSKA in the germline V gene (reference sequence). The CDR3 region is CSARRGNQPQHF. The CDR3 bases are TGCAGTGCCAGAAGGGGTAATCAGCCCCAGCATTTT.

Comments on this clonotype: Just one base apart from a much larger clone, this may be a read error. V and J are TRBV12-3 or TRBV12-4 and TRBJ1-5; 7 bases align to TRBD1. This CDR3 is 16 amino acids long. The CDR3 loop reads CASSLTTGWSSQPQHF. The CDR3, as DNA: TGTGCCAGCAGTTTGACGACAGGGTGGAGCAGTCAGCCCCAGCATTTT.

This clonotype appeared many times. The gene calls are TRBV25-1 and TRBJ2-7; the D gene is possibly TRBD2 (7 bases). V was trimmed by 7 bases and J by 4 bases, leaving 14 bases between them. Germline V gene data show CDR1 as MGHDK and CDR2 as SYGVNS. This CDR3 has 13 amino acids. The CDR3 region is CASTSGGLYEQYF. For the CDR3, the DNA is TGTGCCAGCACCTCGGGGGGCCTTTACGAGCAGTACTTC.